This T cell receptor (beta chain) was documented in a study of T cell repertoires in cytomegalovirus infection. Whole-study context: Researchers turned to recently identified HLA-C-restricted CMV epitopes as well as well-studied HLA-B-restricted ones.

Study conclusions and caveats: It was HLA-C-restricted CMV-specific TCR beta clonotypes that dominated the response ex vivo.

A few counts support this clonotype. Its antigen remains unidentified. Germline lookup yields CDR1 SGHTA and CDR2 FQGNSA. The V end lost 1 base, the J end lost 10 bases, and 10 bases lay between the germline ends. The CDR3 covers 12 residues. Each CDR3 protein gets one entry after TCRdb re-called the reads with MiXCR. The data show 700,000 to 950,000 distinct CDR3 sequences, with about 30% seen just once and 9.5% to 15% held by the top ten. Material: cultured CD8+ T cells from PBMCs, obtained from culture after CMV antigen stimulation. The source of this sequence is a human donor in good health (CMV status not recorded). Some clones in this sample may be carry-over from other donors' samples. V is TRBV7-2 and J is TRBJ1-2, with D tentatively TRBD1 (6 bases). CDR3 sequence reads: CASSLGGGYYTF. CDR3 DNA: TGTGCCAGCAGCTTAGGAGGGGGGTACTACACCTTC.